The 13 T cell receptor beta chains below come from one sample, sequenced in a study of T cells in pancreatic ductal adenocarcinoma. Sequencing was performed with immunoSEQ multiplex PCR; in TCRdb, only in-frame clones are kept and a portion is missing. This sample carries about 4,200 clones, about 71% of them seen once, and the ten largest clones take approximately 15%. The selected patients with pancreatic ductal adenocarcinoma had surgery but no neoadjuvant therapy. The sample comprised pancreatic tumor tissue. These receptors originate from a human donor with pancreatic ductal adenocarcinoma.

The chain has TRBV28 and TRBJ1-1, with D unclear. Germline CDR1 and CDR2: MDHEN and SYDVKM. V was shortened by 3 bases and J by 3 bases, with 14 bases between the two germline ends. This CDR3 has 15 amino acids. For the CDR3, the DNA is TGTGCCAGCAGTTTGGCGGAGGTTTTGTACACTGAAGCTTTCTTT. Translated: CASSLAEVLYTEAFF.

This clone is termed medium-sized. The chain combines TRBV12-5 with TRBJ1-1; 7 bases are a match to TRBD1. Trimming removed 2 bases from V and 5 bases from J; junction bases left unmatched: 5. The CDR3 spans 14 residues. Germline lookup yields CDR1 LGHNT and CDR2 FRNRAP. The CDR3 nucleotides read TGTGCTAGTGGTTTGCTCACAGGGGCGACTGAAGCTTTCTTT. Translation gives CASGLLTGATEAFF.

This chain joins TRBV19 and TRBJ1-5, with TRBD1 matching 11 bases. The ends lost 9 bases at V and 4 bases at J; junction bases unmatched: 8. CDR1 LNHDA and CDR2 SQIVND come from the germline V gene (reference sequence). The CDR3 covers 15 residues. CDR3 in DNA: TGTGCCAGCAAGGGGGGACAGGGGGGAAATCAGCCCCAGCATTTT. Its protein is CASKGGQGGNQPQHF.

This clone is labeled as large. The gene calls are TRBV7-2 and TRBJ2-7; either TRBD1 or TRBD2 may supply D (5 bases each). V shed 1 base and J shed 2 bases, with 6 bases lying between them. Germline-derived CDR1 and CDR2 are SGHTA and FQGNSA. The CDR3 runs 13 residues. DNA for the CDR3: TGTGCCAGCAGCTTAGGGGGACCCTACGAGCAGTACTTC. Translating gives CASSLGGPYEQYF. Variable domain in full (rest from reference TRBV7-2 and TRBJ2-7): GAGVSQSPSNKVTEKGKDVELRCDPISGHTALYWYRQSLGQGLEFLIYFQGNSAPDKSGLPSDRFSAERTGGSVSTLTIQRTQQEDSAVYLCASSLGGPYEQYFGPGTRLTVT.

The chain links TRBV5-1 to TRBJ2-5, with a possible D match to TRBD1 (5 bases). The germline CDR1 and CDR2 sequences are SGHRS and YFSETQ. The CDR3 is made up of 14 amino acids. Trimming pared 2 bases from V and 2 bases from J, leaving 10 bases between. CDR3 loop: CASSFQGGQETQYF. The CDR3, as DNA: TGCGCCAGCAGCTTTCAGGGTGGGCAAGAGACCCAGTACTTC.

This clone was found once. V and J are TRBV7-2 and TRBJ2-1; maybe TRBD1 (6 bases). The ends were cut back, 4 bases at V and 4 bases at J, with 14 bases in the middle. Germline V lookup: CDR1 SGHTA, CDR2 FQGNSA. This CDR3 is 15 amino acids long. CDR3 in DNA: TGTGCCAGCAGCTATGGCAGGGGAGAGTACAATGAGCAGTTCTTC. Its protein is CASSYGRGEYNEQFF. The whole variable domain, remainder taken from reference TRBV7-2 and TRBJ2-1, is GAGVSQSPSNKVTEKGKDVELRCDPISGHTALYWYRQSLGQGLEFLIYFQGNSAPDKSGLPSDRFSAERTGGSVSTLTIQRTQQEDSAVYLCASSYGRGEYNEQFFGPGTRLTVL.

The chain uses TRBV7-2 and TRBJ2-5; 10 bases are a match to TRBD2. Germline lookup yields CDR1 SGHTA and CDR2 FQGNSA. Trimming took 3 bases from V and 3 from J; bases not matched to a gene: 13. The CDR3 sequence is 18 residues long. As DNA, the CDR3 is TGTGCCAGCAGCTTCCAGACTAGCGGGCTAATTCGGGAAGAGACCCAGTACTTC. This codes for CASSFQTSGLIREETQYF.

V and J are TRBV19 and TRBJ2-2; D is uncertain. This CDR3 spans 15 amino acids. In germline, CDR1 is LNHDA, CDR2 SQIVND (reference sequence). V dropped 3 bases and J dropped 0 bases, with 8 bases sitting between them. CDR3 nucleotides: TGTGCCAGTAGTATCAGACGTTCGAACACCGGGGAGCTGTTTTTT. Translation: CASSIRRSNTGELFF.

The chain has TRBV6-1 and TRBJ1-6; TRBD1 matches 7 bases. Losses at the gene ends were 3 bases for V and 6 bases for J; bases not matched to a gene: 8. The germline CDR1 and CDR2 sequences are MNHNS and SASEGT. The CDR3 is made up of 16 amino acids. In DNA form, the CDR3 reads TGTGCCAGCAGTGACATTCCGGGACAGAGTAATTCACCCCTCCACTTT. Its protein is CASSDIPGQSNSPLHF.

The V and J genes are TRBV11-3 and TRBJ2-2; D is unclear. V lost 3 bases and J 7 bases, leaving 9 bases between the germline ends. CDR3 length: 13 amino acids. The germline gives CDR1 SGHNT, CDR2 YENEEA. Here the CDR3 reads CASSFTMVGELFF. CDR3 nucleotides: TGTGCCAGCAGCTTTACAATGGTCGGGGAGCTGTTTTTT.

V usage is TRBV10-2 and J usage is TRBJ1-1; possibly TRBD1 for D (6 bases). Germline CDR1 and CDR2: WSHSY and SAAADI. This CDR3 comprises 14 residues. V was shortened by 1 base and J by 6 bases, with 12 bases between the two germline ends. The CDR3 sequence: CASSELGRGPEAFF. CDR3 nucleotides: TGCGCCAGCAGTGAGTTAGGGCGGGGGCCTGAAGCTTTCTTT.

The chain has TRBV4-1 and TRBJ2-1, with unresolved D. CDR1 and CDR2 from the germline V gene are MGHRA and YSYEKL. The CDR3 spans 12 residues. V was pared by 1 base and J by 9 bases, with 7 bases between. The CDR3 coding sequence is TGCGCCAGCAGCCAAGGTCGAAGTGAGCAGTTCTTC. It specifies CASSQGRSEQFF.

The chain is built from TRBV25-1 and TRBJ1-2; D ambiguous. Per the germline V gene, CDR1 is MGHDK and CDR2 is SYGVNS. This CDR3 spans 13 amino acids. V was pared by 6 bases and J by 4 bases, with 12 bases between. In DNA form, the CDR3 reads TGTGCCAGCAGCTTCAGCCTTGGCTATGGCTACACCTTC. This codes for CASSFSLGYGYTF.